Following are 10 T cell receptor beta chains from one sample sequenced in a study of CD8 T cells in ankylosing spondylitis. TCRdb re-analysed the 5' RACE reads in MiXCR, keeping a single row per CDR3 protein. The repertoire holds about 160,000 distinct CDR3 sequences, with about 42% as singletons. Input material: synovial fluid, either unsorted or a sorted T cell fraction (not recorded which). These receptors all come from a male donor with ankylosing spondylitis.

J is TRBJ2-7 and V is TRBV7-9; D is possibly TRBD2 (5 bases). V gave up 4 bases and J gave up 3 bases, with 19 bases separating them. This CDR3 has 16 amino acids. Germline CDR1 reads SEHNR; CDR2 reads FQNEAQ (reference sequence). The CDR3 loop is CASSSYQRRIGYEQYF. The CDR3 bases are TGTGCCAGCAGCTCATACCAGCGGCGAATCGGCTACGAGCAGTACTTC.

The chain is built from TRBV10-3 and TRBJ2-7; 9 nucleotides agree with TRBD1. Germline trimming cut 0 bases from V and 3 bases from J; bases unmatched to any gene: 6. Germline V gene lookup returns CDR1 ENHRY and CDR2 SYGVKD. This CDR3 region has 16 residues. CDR3: CAISESGGQGFYEQYF. As DNA, the CDR3 is TGTGCCATCAGTGAGTCCGGGGGACAGGGTTTCTACGAGCAGTACTTC.

The J gene is TRBJ2-7, the V gene TRBV5-1, with D possibly TRBD2 on 7 matching bases. V was trimmed by 1 base and J by 5 bases, leaving 13 bases between them. The CDR3 runs to 14 residues. Germline V CDR1 and CDR2: SGHRS, YFSETQ. CDR3 residues: CASSLLGGAHEQYF. The CDR3 DNA follows: TGCGCCAGCAGCTTGCTTGGGGGGGCCCACGAGCAGTACTTC.

The gene calls are TRBV7-6 and TRBJ2-1; 9 nucleotides align to TRBD2. J gave up 7 bases and V 1 base, and 5 bases lay outside the gene matches. The CDR3 runs to 15 residues. The V gene's germline CDR1 is SGHVS and CDR2 FNYEAQ. This CDR3 reads CASSLGAGGINEQFF. The CDR3 bases are TGTGCCAGCAGCTTAGGGGCGGGGGGGATTAATGAGCAGTTCTTC.

The chain uses TRBV19 and TRBJ2-1; 7 bases are shared with TRBD2. Germline CDR1 and CDR2: LNHDA and SQIVND (reference sequence). The CDR3 runs to 15 residues. With V trimmed by 7 bases and J by 3 bases, 9 bases remained unmatched. CDR3 sequence reads: CASNARSGFYNEQFF. CDR3 bases: TGTGCCAGTAACGCTCGTAGCGGGTTCTACAATGAGCAGTTCTTC. Using reference TRBV19 and TRBJ2-1 for the parts outside the CDR3, the full variable domain is DGGITQSPKYLFRKEGQNVTLSCEQNLNHDAMYWYRQDPGQGLRLIYYSQIVNDFQKGDIAEGYSVSREKKESFPLTVTSAQKNPTAFYLCASNARSGFYNEQFFGPGTRLTVL.

The rearrangement uses TRBV5-1 and TRBJ1-1; TRBD1 matches 8 bases. The CDR3 has 14 residues. The V gene's germline CDR1 is SGHRS and CDR2 YFSETQ. The V and J ends lost 3 bases and 0 bases, in that order; junction bases with no gene match: 1. CDR3 region: CASSSTGVNTEAFF. Here the CDR3 DNA reads TGCGCCAGCAGCTCGACAGGGGTGAACACTGAAGCTTTCTTT.

CDR3 sequence reads: CASSWGGLNRLGLNSSYEQYF. The CDR3 region has the DNA TGTGCCAGCAGCTGGGGAGGGTTGAACCGTCTCGGGCTAAATAGCTCCTACGAGCAGTACTTC. The chain carries TRBV5-4 and TRBJ2-7; 7 nucleotides align to TRBD2. This CDR3 is 21 amino acids long. Unmatched junction bases numbered 24, after V lost 3 bases and J lost 0 bases. CDR1 is SGHNT, CDR2 YYREEE, per germline (reference sequence).

There are a few counts of this clonotype. The J gene is TRBJ1-2, the V gene TRBV5-1, with D hard to call. This CDR3 is built from 19 residues. CDR1 is SGHRS, CDR2 YFSETQ, per germline. Trimming cost V 1 base and J 5 bases, with 27 bases left between them. CDR3 residues: CASSLFLISLINGGYGYTF. CDR3 sequence (DNA): TGCGCCAGCAGCTTGTTCCTCATCAGCCTCATTAACGGAGGTTATGGCTACACCTTC.

This clonotype was observed many times. V is TRBV7-9 and J is TRBJ1-6, with unresolved D. The CDR3 covers 15 residues. Germline values: CDR1 SEHNR, CDR2 FQNEAQ (reference sequence). V dropped 1 base and J dropped 0 bases, with 4 bases sitting between them. The CDR3 is CASSLESSYNSPLHF. The CDR3 DNA follows: TGTGCCAGCAGCTTAGAAAGCTCCTATAATTCACCCCTCCACTTT.

The V gene is TRBV4-3, the J gene TRBJ2-1; D is possibly TRBD1 or TRBD2 (7 bases each). Germline lookup yields CDR1 LGHNA and CDR2 YSLEER. The germline V and J ends were trimmed by 5 bases and 1 base, with 15 bases remaining between them. The CDR3 sequence is 16 residues long. The CDR3 protein is CASSSTGEGSYNEQFF. CDR3 coding DNA: TGCGCCAGCAGCAGTACAGGGGAGGGGTCCTACAATGAGCAGTTCTTC.